Below, one T cell receptor (beta chain) is given with its context. The final CDR3 position lacks the conserved phenylalanine or tryptophan, pointing to a likely read error. The CDR3 totals 12 residues. V shed 5 bases and J shed 3 bases, with 7 bases lying between them. The germline V gene has CDR1 MDHEN and CDR2 SYDVKM. Amplified regions were TCR beta CDR3 sequences from RNA transcripts. The primer set for the first-round RT-PCR of the TCR CDR3 was HTBI. A single record per CDR3 protein comes from TCRdb applying MiXCR to the multiplex PCR reads. Here the sample spans roughly 330,000 distinct CDR3 sequences, 16% being singletons. This specimen comes from a study of T cells in Graves' hyperthyroidism and ophthalmopathy.

The gene calls are TRBV28 and TRBJ1-2, with D uncertain. This TCR was sampled from a man under 40 with Graves' hyperthyroidism. Sequenced: blood. The CDR3 protein is CASSVGDYGYTL. The CDR3 coding sequence is TGTGCCAGCAGTGTCGGTGACTATGGCTACACCCTC.